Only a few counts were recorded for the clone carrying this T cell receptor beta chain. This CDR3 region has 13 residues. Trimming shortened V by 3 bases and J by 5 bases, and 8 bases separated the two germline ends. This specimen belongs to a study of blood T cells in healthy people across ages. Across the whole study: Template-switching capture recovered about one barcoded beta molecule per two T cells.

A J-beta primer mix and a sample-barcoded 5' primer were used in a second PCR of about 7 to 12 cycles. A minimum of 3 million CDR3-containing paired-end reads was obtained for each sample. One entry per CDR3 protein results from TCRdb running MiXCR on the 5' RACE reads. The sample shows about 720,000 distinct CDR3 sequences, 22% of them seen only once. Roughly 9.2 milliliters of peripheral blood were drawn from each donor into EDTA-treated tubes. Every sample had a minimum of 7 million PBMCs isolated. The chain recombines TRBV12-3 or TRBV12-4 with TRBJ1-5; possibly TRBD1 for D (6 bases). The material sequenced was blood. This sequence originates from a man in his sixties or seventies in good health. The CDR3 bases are TGTGCCAGCAGTTTTTACAGGGATCAGCCCCAGCATTTT. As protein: CASSFYRDQPQHF.